This T cell receptor (beta chain) was captured by sequencing in a study of monozygotic twins with inflammatory bowel disease. Study-wide results and limits: T cell subtypes were not distinguishable in this analysis.

TCRdb reprocessed the 5' RACE reads, with one entry per CDR3 protein and no DNA. The repertoire table contains 350,000 to 500,000 distinct CDR3 sequences. About this clonotype: Its target is unknown.

The CDR3 covers 14 residues. The germline V gene has CDR1 ENHRY and CDR2 SYGVKD. Sequenced: blood. The source of this sequence is a human donor with ulcerative colitis or Crohn's disease, or a healthy co-twin of an affected twin (not recorded which). This sequence joins TRBV10-3 and TRBJ1-1. The CDR3 is CAISRGVADTEAFF.